One sample yielded the 14 T cell receptor beta chains listed below, sequenced in a study of response to subunit inactivated influenza vaccine. TCRdb re-derived calls from the RT-PCR reads in MiXCR, one entry per CDR3 protein. The table lists almost 600,000 distinct CDR3 sequences, 13% to 15% of them singletons, with 8.5% to 14% in the top ten. The input for sequencing was PBMCs from blood, taken about 11 days after vaccination. Receptors originate from a man between 50 and 59 years old who received an inactivated influenza vaccine.

This clonotype was detected a few times. The chain combines TRBV7-7 with TRBJ2-2, with 7 bases matching TRBD2. CDR1 and CDR2 from the germline V gene are SSHAT and FNYEAQ (reference sequence). The CDR3 loop spans 12 amino acids. Written as DNA, the CDR3 is TGTGCTAGTAAGCGGGGCACCGGGGAGCTGTTTTTT. Translating it yields CASKRGTGELFF.

V is TRBV27 and J is TRBJ2-7; 9 bases fit TRBD2. The CDR3 loop spans 14 amino acids. The germline V gene has CDR1 MNHEY and CDR2 SMNVEV (reference sequence). V lost 3 bases, J lost 2 bases, and 2 bases stayed unmatched. The DNA of the CDR3 is TGTGCCAGCAGTTTCATAGCGGGGGCCTACGAGCAGTACTTC. This translates into CASSFIAGAYEQYF.

The sample holds a few counts of this clonotype. This chain joins TRBV15 and TRBJ1-5, with D perhaps matching TRBD1 (5 bases). Germline V gene lookup returns CDR1 LNHNV and CDR2 YYDKDF (reference sequence). The CDR3 is made up of 13 amino acids. Trimming took 4 bases from V and 8 from J, leaving 12 bases between them. The CDR3 region is CATSTGPKEPQHF. Written as DNA, the CDR3 is TGTGCCACCAGCACAGGGCCTAAGGAGCCCCAGCATTTT.

This clonotype was counted many times. The J gene is TRBJ2-1, the V gene TRBV24-1; 7 positions agree with TRBD2. Germline lookup yields CDR1 KGHDR and CDR2 SFDVKD. J was trimmed by 2 bases and V by 6 bases; bases with no gene match: 6. This CDR3 region has 15 residues. This CDR3 reads CATSSGGGPYNEQFF. The CDR3 DNA reads as TGTGCCACCAGTAGTGGCGGGGGACCCTACAATGAGCAGTTCTTC.

This clonotype was seen a handful of times. The genes are TRBV20-1 and TRBJ2-7; tentatively, D is TRBD2 (7 bases). Germline values: CDR1 DFQATT, CDR2 SNEGSKA (reference sequence). The ends were cut back, 0 bases at V and 6 bases at J, with 15 bases in the middle. The CDR3 runs to 14 residues. Here the CDR3 reads CSARERLGGGEQYF. CDR3 DNA: TGCAGTGCTAGAGAACGTTTAGGGGGGGGCGAGCAGTACTTC.

This clonotype showed up just a few times. V usage is TRBV7-3 and J usage is TRBJ2-2; 10 nucleotides match TRBD1. The V gene's germline CDR1 is SGHTA and CDR2 FQGTGA. V shed 7 bases, J shed 6 bases, and the junction held 8 bases outside the gene matches. This CDR3 comprises 15 residues. The CDR3 spells CASMETGTGAGELFF. DNA for the CDR3: TGTGCCAGCATGGAAACTGGGACAGGGGCCGGGGAGCTGTTTTTT.

The V gene is TRBV12-3 or TRBV12-4, the J gene TRBJ2-1, with 10 bases aligning to TRBD2. The CDR3 consists of 16 residues. The junction had 9 bases not matched to a gene; V was cut back by 3 bases and J by 7 bases. CDR3 DNA: TGTGCCAGCAGTTTTTGGCTAGCGGGAGCCGGTAATGAGCAGTTCTTC. Encoded protein: CASSFWLAGAGNEQFF.

The sample holds a few counts of this clonotype. The gene calls are TRBV15 and TRBJ2-3; no reliable D call. V lost 8 bases, J lost 8 bases, and 14 bases lay in between. The CDR3 is 12 residues long. Germline CDR1 reads LNHNV; CDR2 reads YYDKDF (reference sequence). The CDR3 loop is CATGPRAGTQYF. CDR3 in DNA: TGTGCCACCGGACCCCGTGCCGGTACGCAGTATTTT.

The chain links TRBV7-2 to TRBJ2-2, with D perhaps given as TRBD1 or TRBD2 (5 bases each). The germline V gene has CDR1 SGHTA and CDR2 FQGNSA. The V and J ends lost 1 base and 6 bases respectively, with 9 bases between them. The length of the CDR3 is 14 residues. This chain's CDR3 is CASSLGGEAGELFF. The DNA of the CDR3 is TGTGCCAGCAGCTTAGGAGGGGAAGCCGGGGAGCTGTTTTTT.

The rearrangement joins TRBV7-9 to TRBJ2-5; TRBD2 agrees at 11 bases. Germline V gene lookup returns CDR1 SEHNR and CDR2 FQNEAQ (reference sequence). Trimming removed 4 bases from V and 2 bases from J; junction bases left unmatched: 6. The CDR3 has 16 residues. CDR3 bases: TGTGCCAGCAGCTGGCCGGGACTAGCGGATCAAGAGACCCAGTACTTC. This gives the protein CASSWPGLADQETQYF.

This rearrangement joins TRBV3-1 to TRBJ2-1; weak D call: TRBD2 (6 bases). CDR1 and CDR2 from the germline V gene are LGHDT and YNNKEL (reference sequence). This CDR3 is 11 amino acids long. Trimming cost V 5 bases and J 9 bases, with 8 bases left between them. DNA for the CDR3: TGTGCCAGCAGCACCGGGAGTGAGCAGTTCTTC. This gives the protein CASSTGSEQFF.

This clonotype was found a few times. The gene calls are TRBV6-6 and TRBJ2-3; a weak D match, TRBD2 (7 bases). The CDR3 sequence is 13 residues long. Germline V lookup: CDR1 MNHNY, CDR2 SVGAGI (reference sequence). V was cut by 6 bases and J by 9 bases, with 16 bases left in between. The CDR3 reads CASRIGGPGTQYF. CDR3 nucleotide sequence: TGTGCCAGCAGAATCGGGGGGCCCGGCACGCAGTATTTT.

This clonotype appeared a single time. Being one base from a much bigger clone, this may be a read error. The chain uses TRBV5-1 and TRBJ1-1; D uncertain. Trimming stripped 0 bases from V and 4 bases from J, with 13 bases between. The CDR3 is 15 amino acids. CDR1 and CDR2 from the germline V gene are SGHRS and YFSETQ. The CDR3 loop is CASSLDYSSATEAFF. Here the CDR3 DNA reads TGCGCCAGCAGCTTGGATTACAGTAGTGCCACTGAAGCTTTCTTT.

The chain links TRBV20-1 to TRBJ2-3; no reliable D call. The CDR3 spans 15 residues. Germline CDR1 DFQATT, CDR2 SNEGSKA (reference sequence). V was pared by 0 bases and J by 0 bases, with 10 bases between. The CDR3 DNA reads as TGCAGTGCTAGAGATCGAGGTTCAAGCACAGATACGCAGTATTTT. Its protein is CSARDRGSSTDTQYF.